These 4 T cell receptor beta chains were all obtained from the same sample, sequenced in a study of shared clonotypes between healthy human individuals. TCRdb's copy holds only in-frame clones and misses some; the assay was immunoSEQ multiplex PCR. The table has some 1 million clones, about 77% seen once. The sample comprised memory CD4+ T cells sorted from blood. Indicated subset: CD45RA-negative fraction. These TCRs come from a man between 18 and 29 years old in good health.

The chain links TRBV29-1 to TRBJ2-5; 11 nucleotides match TRBD2. Trimming cost V 5 bases and J 5 bases; bases outside gene matches: 10. CDR3 length: 15 residues. Germline CDR1 SQVTM, CDR2 ANQGSEA. The CDR3: CSVRDSGRAVETQYF. In DNA form, the CDR3 reads TGCAGCGTTAGGGATAGCGGGAGGGCCGTTGAGACCCAGTACTTC.

V usage is TRBV18 and J usage is TRBJ2-6, with D hard to call. CDR1 KGHSH and CDR2 LQKENI come from the germline V gene. The CDR3 extends over 18 amino acids. The V and J ends lost 3 bases and 0 bases respectively, with 15 bases between them. CDR3 region: CASSPIGLGPSGANVLTF. The CDR3 region has the DNA TGTGCCAGCTCACCGATAGGGTTAGGCCCCTCTGGGGCCAACGTCCTGACTTTC.

The chain is built from TRBV7-2 and TRBJ1-2; D gene ambiguous. Between the trimmed V and J ends, which lost 4 bases and 1 base, there was a span of 4 bases. CDR3 size: 12 residues. CDR1 and CDR2 (germline): SGHTA, FQGNSA. CDR3 in amino acids: CASSSINYGYTF. The CDR3, as DNA: TGTGCCAGCAGCTCAATTAACTATGGCTACACCTTC. The whole variable domain, remainder taken from reference TRBV7-2 and TRBJ1-2, is GAGVSQSPSNKVTEKGKDVELRCDPISGHTALYWYRQSLGQGLEFLIYFQGNSAPDKSGLPSDRFSAERTGGSVSTLTIQRTQQEDSAVYLCASSSINYGYTFGSGTRLTVV.

This clone was observed at least ten times. The chain is built from TRBV11-3 and TRBJ2-3; D is undetermined. There are 14 residues in the CDR3. CDR1 SGHNT and CDR2 YENEEA come from the germline V gene. Trimming pared 0 bases from V and 4 bases from J, leaving 8 bases between. The CDR3 loop reads CASSLDGTADTQYF. Here the CDR3 DNA reads TGTGCCAGCAGCTTAGATGGCACAGCAGATACGCAGTATTTT.